This TCR beta chain was documented in a study of T cell responses to AZD1222 COVID-19 vaccine. Clones were read by immunoSEQ multiplex PCR, and TCRdb kept only the in-frame ones, dropping some. The sample records approximately 150,000 clones, 85% to 90% being singletons. The receptor comes from an adult who received the MenACWY meningococcal vaccine as a control. The input for sequencing was peripheral blood, taken 28 days after the second dose of the MenACWY control vaccine.

CDR3 amino acids: CASSLGAPGYDTQYF. CDR3 nucleotides: TGTGCCAGCAGCTTGGGGGCCCCAGGGTACGATACGCAGTATTTT. This chain joins TRBV5-6 and TRBJ2-3, with D possibly being TRBD1 (5 bases). V was shortened by 0 bases and J by 6 bases, with 14 bases between the two germline ends. Looked up from germline, CDR1 is SGHDT and CDR2 is YYEEEE. This CDR3 contains 15 residues.